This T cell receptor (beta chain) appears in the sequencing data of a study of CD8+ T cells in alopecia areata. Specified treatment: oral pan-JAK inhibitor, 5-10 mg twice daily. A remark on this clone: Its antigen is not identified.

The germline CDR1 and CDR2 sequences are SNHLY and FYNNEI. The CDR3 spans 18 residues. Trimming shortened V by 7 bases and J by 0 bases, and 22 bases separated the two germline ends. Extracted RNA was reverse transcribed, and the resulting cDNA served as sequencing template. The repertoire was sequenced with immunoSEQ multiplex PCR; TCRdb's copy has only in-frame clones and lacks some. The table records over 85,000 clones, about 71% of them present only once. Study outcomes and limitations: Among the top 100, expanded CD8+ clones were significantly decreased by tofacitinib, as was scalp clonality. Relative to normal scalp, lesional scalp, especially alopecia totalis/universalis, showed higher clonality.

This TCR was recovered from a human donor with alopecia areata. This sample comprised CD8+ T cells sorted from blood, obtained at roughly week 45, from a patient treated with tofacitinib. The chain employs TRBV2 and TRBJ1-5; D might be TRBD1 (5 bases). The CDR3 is CASTPGRGPVYSNQPQHF. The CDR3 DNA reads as TGTGCCAGCACCCCAGGGCGGGGTCCCGTCTATAGCAATCAGCCCCAGCATTTT.